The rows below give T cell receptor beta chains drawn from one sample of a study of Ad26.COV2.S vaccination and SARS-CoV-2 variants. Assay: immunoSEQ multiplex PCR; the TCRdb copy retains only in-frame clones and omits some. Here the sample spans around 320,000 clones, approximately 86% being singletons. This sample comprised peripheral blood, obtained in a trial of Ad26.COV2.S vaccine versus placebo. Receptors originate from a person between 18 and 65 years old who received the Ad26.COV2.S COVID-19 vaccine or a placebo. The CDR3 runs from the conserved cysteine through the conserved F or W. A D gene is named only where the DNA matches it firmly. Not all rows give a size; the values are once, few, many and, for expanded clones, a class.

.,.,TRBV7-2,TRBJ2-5,TGTGCCAGCAGCGTCGCACACACAGAGACCCAGTACTTC,CASSVAHTETQYF
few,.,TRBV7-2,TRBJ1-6,TGTGCCAGCAGCTCCGGGTTGGAGCGGCCGACCCTCCACTTT,CASSSGLERPTLHF
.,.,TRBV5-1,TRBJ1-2,TGCGCCAGCAGCTTAGGGGTCTCGCAGGGCGGGAGTGGCTACACCTTC,CASSLGVSQGGSGYTF
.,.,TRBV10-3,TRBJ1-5,TGTGCCATCAGTGAAGAACCGCCGCAGGTTCAGCCCCAGCATTTT,CAISEEPPQVQPQHF
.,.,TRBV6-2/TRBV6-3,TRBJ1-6,TGTGCCAGCAGTTCAAAGGGGAGCTCCTATAATTCACCCCTCCACTTT,CASSSKGSSYNSPLHF
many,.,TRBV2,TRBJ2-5,TGTGCCAGCAGTGACGCGGGGGCGGAAGAGACCCAGTACTTC,CASSDAGAEETQYF
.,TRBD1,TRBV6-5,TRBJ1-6,TGTGCCAGCAGATACAGGGGCGGGCGATCACCCCTCCACTTT,CASRYRGGRSPLHF
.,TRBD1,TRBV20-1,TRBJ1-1,TGCAGTGTGGGACAGCGAGCTGAAGCTTTCTTT,CSVGQRAEAFF
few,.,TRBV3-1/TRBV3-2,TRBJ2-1,TGTGCCAGCAGCCCCAGGGGGCGGGGGTTCGGGAATGAGCAGTTCTTC,CASSPRGRGFGNEQFF
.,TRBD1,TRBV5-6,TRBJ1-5,TGTGCCAGCAGCTTAACACAGGGGGCAATTAGCAATCAGCCCCAGCATTTT,CASSLTQGAISNQPQHF
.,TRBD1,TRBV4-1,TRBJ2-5,TGCGCCAGCAGCCAAGTTAGACAGGGCGACCAAGAGACCCAGTACTTC,CASSQVRQGDQETQYF
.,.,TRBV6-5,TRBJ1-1,TGTGCCAGCAGTCGAGGACAGAAGAACACTGAAGCTTTCTTT,CASSRGQKNTEAFF
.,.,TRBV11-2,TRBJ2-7,TGTGCCAGCAGCTTGCAGGGCTACGAGCAGTACTTC,CASSLQGYEQYF
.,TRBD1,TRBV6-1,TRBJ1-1,TGTGCCAGCAGTGAGACCGGGACAGATCCAAGAAAAGCTTTCTTT,CASSETGTDPRKAFF
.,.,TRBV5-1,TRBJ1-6,TGCGCCAGCAGCCTTAGTTCAGGGGCAAATTCACCCCTCCACTTT,CASSLSSGANSPLHF
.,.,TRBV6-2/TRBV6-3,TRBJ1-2,TGTGCCAGCAGTTACTCGACGGGAGGCGGCTACACCTTC,CASSYSTGGGYTF
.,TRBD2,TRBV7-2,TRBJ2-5,TGTGCCAGCAGCCCGATAGGGACTAGCGGGGGGACCCAGTACTTC,CASSPIGTSGGTQYF
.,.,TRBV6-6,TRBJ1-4,TGTGCCAGCAGTTATGGAGGGGTTGAAGAAAAACTGTTTTTT,CASSYGGVEEKLFF
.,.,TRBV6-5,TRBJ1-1,TGTGCCAGCAGTAGGGGGGGCACAACCGGTGAAGCTTTCTTT,CASSRGGTTGEAFF
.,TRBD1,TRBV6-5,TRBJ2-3,TGTGCCAGCCGACGTGGACAGGACACAGATACGCAGTATTTT,CASRRGQDTDTQYF
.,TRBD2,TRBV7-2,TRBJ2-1,TGTGCCAGCAGCTTAGGTAGCGGGGAGATTTACAATGAGCAGTTCTTC,CASSLGSGEIYNEQFF
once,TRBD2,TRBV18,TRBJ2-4,TGTGCCAGCTCGCTCAATGCACTAGCGGGGGGTCAGTCCAAAAACATTCAGTACTTC,CASSLNALAGGQSKNIQYF
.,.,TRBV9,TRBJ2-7,TGTGCCAGCAGCCCACTGACCCAAGGCGAGCAGTACTTC,CASSPLTQGEQYF
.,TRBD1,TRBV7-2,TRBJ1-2,TGTGCCAGCAGCGAGACAGGGGCAAACTATGGCTACACCTTC,CASSETGANYGYTF
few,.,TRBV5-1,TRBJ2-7,TGCGCCAGCAGCTTGGGTCAGGGGCCCTACGAGCAGTACTTC,CASSLGQGPYEQYF
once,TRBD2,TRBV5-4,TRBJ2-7,TGTGCCAGCAGCACTGGCGGGGGGGGACAGCTCTACGAGCAGTACTTC,CASSTGGGGQLYEQYF
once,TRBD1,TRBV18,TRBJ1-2,TGTGCCAGCTCACCCGGGACAGGGCCCAATGGCTACACCTTC,CASSPGTGPNGYTF
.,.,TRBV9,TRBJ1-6,TGTGCCAGCAGCGTAGATCTTCAGACTCCACCCCTCCACTTT,CASSVDLQTPPLHF
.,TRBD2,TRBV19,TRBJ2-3,TGTGCCAGTTCCCCGACTAGCGGACGTAGCACAGATACGCAGTATTTT,CASSPTSGRSTDTQYF
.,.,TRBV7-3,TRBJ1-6,TGTGCCAGCAGCGTAAGGGGGGATAATTCACCCCTCCACTTT,CASSVRGDNSPLHF
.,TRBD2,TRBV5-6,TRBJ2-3,TGTGCCAGCAGCTTGGCCTTCGAGCGGGGGGGTCCAGATACGCAGTATTTT,CASSLAFERGGPDTQYF
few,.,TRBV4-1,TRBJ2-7,TGCGCCAGCAGCCAAGATCGCAGAGGGGCTTACGAGCAGTACTTC,CASSQDRRGAYEQYF
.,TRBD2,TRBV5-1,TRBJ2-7,TGCGCCAGCAGCTCCCCACGCGGGGGAGGAACCTACGAGCAGTACTTC,CASSSPRGGGTYEQYF
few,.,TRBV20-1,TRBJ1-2,TGCAGTGCCCTTAGCCTGGGGGGCTACACCTTC,CSALSLGGYTF
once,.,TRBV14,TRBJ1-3,TGTGCCAGCAGCCAAAATCGGAGGGGAAACACCATATATTTT,CASSQNRRGNTIYF